This TCR beta chain appears in the sequencing data of a study of T cell repertoires in cytomegalovirus infection. On the study more broadly: In public TCR beta signatures, there were indications of both CMV infection and matching HLA type.

TCRdb called the reads again in MiXCR, with one record for every CDR3 protein. Among some 180,000 distinct CDR3 sequences listed, roughly 9.8% were seen once. This clonotype occurred a few times. Its antigen remains unidentified. CDR3 length: 12 amino acids. Germline V gives CDR1 DFQATT, CDR2 SNEGSKA (reference sequence). V dropped 5 bases and J dropped 0 bases, with 5 bases sitting between them. General observations from the study: CMV carriers having the relevant HLA were flagged by cumulative public TCR beta family frequency. CMV-specific HLA-C-restricted TCR beta clonotypes dominated the ex vivo response.

This sequence joins TRBV20-1 and TRBJ1-3, with no clear D. This receptor was taken from a human donor in good health (CMV status not recorded). Some clones in this sample may be carry-over from other donors' samples. Sequenced input: PBMCs. The chain's CDR3 is CSARASGNTIYF. Written as DNA, the CDR3 is TGCAGTGCTCGGGCCTCTGGAAACACCATATATTTT.